This is a list of T cell receptor beta chains from one sample in a study of patients and donors after allogeneic stem cell transplantation. TCRdb itself ran the RT-PCR reads through MiXCR, one entry per CDR3 protein. Here the sample spans about 230,000 distinct CDR3 sequences, roughly 13% being singletons. Material for sequencing was blood, either unsorted or a sorted T cell fraction (not recorded which). Receptors were obtained from a human donor who was either an allogeneic HSCT recipient or a stem cell or donor lymphocyte infusion donor (not recorded which). It is not recorded whose cells these are; they may come from a transplant donor. Both conserved end residues are part of each CDR3. D genes are given only for firm matches. Size tells how often a clone was seen (once, few, many) or the class of an expanded clone, and some rows leave it out.

-	TRBV2	13	few	TRBJ1-1	CASSDNENTEAFF	TGTGCCAGCAGTGACAACGAGAACACTGAAGCTTTCTTT
TRBD1	TRBV11-3	14	-	TRBJ2-2	CASSLGAGGQGLFF	TGTGCCAGCAGCCTAGGTGCTGGGGGACAGGGCCTGTTTTTT
-	TRBV5-1	16	few	TRBJ2-1	CASSQRGRTNYNEQFF	TGCGCCAGCAGCCAAAGGGGGAGGACTAACTACAATGAGCAGTTCTTC
-	TRBV20-1	15	few	TRBJ1-1	CSASRARGANTEAFF	TGCAGTGCTAGCCGCGCTAGGGGGGCTAACACTGAAGCTTTCTTT
-	TRBV29-1	13	few	TRBJ2-7	CSVVLARVHEQYF	TGCAGCGTTGTGTTGGCGAGGGTACACGAGCAGTACTTC
-	TRBV7-3	15	-	TRBJ2-2	CASSSTQGGTGELFF	TGTGCCAGCAGTTCCACCCAGGGTGGCACCGGGGAGCTGTTTTTT
-	TRBV11-1	14	-	TRBJ2-5	CASSLLGGQETQYF	TGTGCCAGCAGCTTATTGGGGGGTCAAGAGACCCAGTACTTC
-	TRBV3-1	15	-	TRBJ2-5	CASSQDGRTQETQYF	TGTGCCAGCAGCCAAGATGGGAGGACTCAAGAGACCCAGTACTTC
TRBD2	TRBV4-3	15	-	TRBJ2-5	CASSQEGRRGETQYF	TGCGCCAGCAGCCAAGAGGGCAGGCGGGGGGAGACCCAGTACTTC
-	TRBV6-1	15	few	TRBJ2-3	CASSVGGASTDTQYF	TGTGCCAGCAGTGTAGGGGGGGCTAGCACAGATACGCAGTATTTT
TRBD1	TRBV7-8	15	few	TRBJ2-5	CASSLGQGSQETQYF	TGTGCCAGCAGCTTAGGACAGGGGAGCCAAGAGACCCAGTACTTC
-	TRBV7-2	15	-	TRBJ1-6	CASSLRGGGESPLHF	TGTGCCAGCAGCTTACGGGGGGGAGGAGAATCACCCCTCCACTTT
TRBD2	TRBV10-3	15	few	TRBJ2-4	CAISEPGGPGNIQYF	TGTGCCATCAGTGAGCCGGGGGGGCCGGGAAACATTCAGTACTTC
-	TRBV9	15	few	TRBJ2-1	CASSKLSGTYNEQFF	TGTGCCAGCAGCAAACTTAGCGGAACCTACAATGAGCAGTTCTTC
-	TRBV20-1	15	many	TRBJ2-2	CSAGQGGRDTGELFF	TGCAGTGCCGGTCAGGGGGGAAGGGACACCGGGGAGCTGTTTTTT
-	TRBV6-5	14	few	TRBJ2-3	CASSYDFSGDTQYF	TGTGCCAGCAGTTACGACTTCTCAGGGGATACGCAGTATTTT
-	TRBV7-2	15	many	TRBJ1-2	CASSLETGANYGYTF	TGTGCCAGCAGCTTAGAGACCGGCGCAAACTATGGCTACACCTTC
-	TRBV6-1	15	-	TRBJ2-2	CASTPGGSNTGELFF	TGTGCCAGCACACCTGGGGGATCGAACACCGGGGAGCTGTTTTTT
TRBD2	TRBV19	17	few	TRBJ2-1	CASSPGGSRLAGNEQFF	TGTGCCAGTAGTCCTGGCGGCAGCCGACTAGCGGGCAATGAGCAGTTCTTC
TRBD2	TRBV29-1	14	many	TRBJ2-5	CSVERAGGVETQYF	TGCAGCGTTGAACGTGCGGGAGGTGTTGAGACCCAGTACTTC
-	TRBV20-1	14	many	TRBJ1-5	CSAMITGPNQPQHF	TGCAGTGCTATGATAACAGGGCCCAATCAGCCCCAGCATTTT
-	TRBV5-5	15	once	TRBJ2-1	CASSLWGGAENEQFF	TGTGCCAGCAGCTTGTGGGGGGGGGCAGAGAATGAGCAGTTCTTC
TRBD2	TRBV20-1	14	-	TRBJ2-3	CSASASGGSDTQYF	TGCAGTGCTAGTGCTAGCGGGGGCTCAGATACGCAGTATTTT
-	TRBV29-1	13	many	TRBJ1-2	CSVEGQGYGGYTF	TGCAGCGTTGAAGGTCAGGGCTATGGCGGCTACACCTTC
-	TRBV15	14	many	TRBJ1-6	CATSLNRENSPLHF	TGTGCCACCAGCCTTAATAGGGAGAATTCACCCCTCCACTTT
-	TRBV6-1	11	few	TRBJ2-1	CASTQGNFQFF	TGTGCCAGCACCCAAGGGAATTTCCAGTTCTTC
-	TRBV11-2	15	-	TRBJ2-4	CASSLQRAQKNIQYF	TGTGCCAGCAGCTTACAGCGGGCCCAGAAAAACATTCAGTACTTC
-	TRBV6-1	14	many	TRBJ1-6	CASTRDNYNSPLHF	TGTGCCAGCACCCGGGACAACTATAATTCACCCCTCCACTTT
-	TRBV28	15	-	TRBJ2-4	CASSFQTGFENIQYF	TGTGCCAGCAGTTTCCAAACAGGGTTCGAAAACATTCAGTACTTC
TRBD1	TRBV6-1	13	-	TRBJ2-5	CASSETGGVTQYF	TGTGCCAGCAGTGAGACAGGGGGAGTGACCCAGTACTTC
TRBD2	TRBV20-1	17	few	TRBJ2-1	CSARDLTSDPWGNEQFF	TGCAGTGCTAGAGATCTGACTAGCGACCCGTGGGGGAATGAGCAGTTCTTC
TRBD2	TRBV20-1	17	few	TRBJ2-5	CSAFRLAGGRGQETQYF	TGCAGTGCCTTTCGACTAGCGGGGGGGCGTGGGCAGGAGACCCAGTACTTC
-	TRBV30	13	few	TRBJ1-5	CAWTEHRIGPQHF	TGTGCCTGGACCGAACACCGCATCGGGCCCCAGCATTTT
-	TRBV29-1	16	many	TRBJ2-2	CSVQGGTKTNTGELFF	TGCAGCGTCCAGGGGGGGACCAAAACGAACACCGGGGAGCTGTTTTTT
TRBD2	TRBV18	15	-	TRBJ2-4	CASSPTSGRVNIQYF	TGTGCCAGCTCACCGACTAGCGGGAGGGTAAACATTCAGTACTTC
-	TRBV4-3	17	few	TRBJ2-7	CASSQEGGASHSYEQYF	TGCGCCAGCAGCCAAGAAGGAGGAGCATCTCACTCCTACGAGCAGTACTTC
TRBD1	TRBV20-1	15	few	TRBJ1-4	CSARGQGMHYEKLFF	TGCAGTGCTAGAGGACAGGGTATGCATTATGAAAAACTGTTTTTT
-	TRBV24-1	15	-	TRBJ2-3	CATSDLLLGGDTQYF	TGTGCCACCAGTGATTTGTTGTTGGGGGGAGATACGCAGTATTTT
TRBD1	TRBV2	15	few	TRBJ1-6	CASSGQGVGNSPLHF	TGTGCCAGCAGCGGACAGGGCGTAGGGAATTCACCCCTCCACTTT
-	TRBV19	13	few	TRBJ2-5	CASSIGPSETQYF	TGTGCCAGTAGTATCGGCCCGTCGGAGACCCAGTACTTC
TRBD1	TRBV5-4	17	-	TRBJ2-2	CASSLGGQGADTGELFF	TGTGCCAGCAGCTTGGGGGGACAGGGGGCGGACACCGGGGAGCTGTTTTTT
TRBD1	TRBV20-1	15	few	TRBJ2-7	CSAILPGQDLYEQYF	TGCAGTGCCATCCTCCCGGGACAGGACCTCTACGAGCAGTACTTC
-	TRBV9	14	-	TRBJ2-3	CASSVEGITDTQYF	TGTGCCAGCAGCGTAGAGGGGATCACAGATACGCAGTATTTT
-	TRBV12-3/TRBV12-4	15	many	TRBJ2-1	CASSPSTGVSNEQFF	TGTGCCAGCAGTCCCTCGACGGGAGTATCCAATGAGCAGTTCTTC
TRBD2	TRBV20-1	16	few	TRBJ2-5	CSARRPAGGLQETQYF	TGCAGTGCTAGACGTCCAGCGGGGGGCCTCCAAGAGACCCAGTACTTC
TRBD2	TRBV6-2/TRBV6-3	14	many	TRBJ2-5	CASGFGGESETQYF	TGTGCCAGCGGATTCGGGGGGGAATCAGAGACCCAGTACTTC
TRBD1	TRBV5-1	15	few	TRBJ1-4	CASSAGGSTNEKLFF	TGCGCCAGCAGCGCAGGGGGCTCAACTAATGAAAAACTGTTTTTT
-	TRBV5-1	14	few	TRBJ1-3	CASSPGTLGNTTYF	TGCGCCAGCAGCCCGGGGACCCTTGGAAACACCACATATTTT
-	TRBV30	10	few	TRBJ2-1	CAWSEDEQFF	TGTGCCTGGAGTGAGGATGAGCAGTTCTTC
-	TRBV28	14	-	TRBJ1-4	CATCPDNFNEKLFF	TGTGCCACCTGCCCGGACAATTTTAATGAAAAACTGTTTTTT
TRBD1	TRBV20-1	12	-	TRBJ1-4	CSALKGQSELFF	TGCAGTGCTCTAAAGGGACAGAGTGAACTGTTTTTT
TRBD2	TRBV5-1	14	many	TRBJ2-1	CASSLTAGVNEQFF	TGCGCCAGCAGCTTGACCGCGGGAGTTAATGAGCAGTTCTTC
-	TRBV24-1	13	few	TRBJ2-3	CATSDFRTDTQYF	TGTGCCACCAGTGATTTCCGTACAGATACGCAGTATTTT
-	TRBV9	18	few	TRBJ2-1	CASSVGPGGASSYNEQFF	TGTGCCAGCAGCGTAGGTCCCGGGGGCGCAAGCTCCTACAATGAGCAGTTCTTC